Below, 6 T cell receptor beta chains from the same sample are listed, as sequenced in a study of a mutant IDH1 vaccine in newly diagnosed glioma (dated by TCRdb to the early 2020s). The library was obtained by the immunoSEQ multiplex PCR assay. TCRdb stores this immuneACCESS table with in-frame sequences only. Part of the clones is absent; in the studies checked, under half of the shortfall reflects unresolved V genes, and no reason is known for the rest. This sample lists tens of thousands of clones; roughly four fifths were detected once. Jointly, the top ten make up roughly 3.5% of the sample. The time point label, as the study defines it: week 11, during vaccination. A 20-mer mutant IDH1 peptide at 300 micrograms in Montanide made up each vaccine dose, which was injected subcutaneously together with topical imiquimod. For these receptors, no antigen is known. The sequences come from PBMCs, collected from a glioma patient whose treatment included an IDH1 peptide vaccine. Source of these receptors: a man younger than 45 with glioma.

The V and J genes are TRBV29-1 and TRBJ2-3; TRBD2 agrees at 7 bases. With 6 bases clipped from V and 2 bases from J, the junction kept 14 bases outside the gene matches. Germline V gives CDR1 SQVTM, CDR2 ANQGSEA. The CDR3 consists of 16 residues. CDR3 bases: TGCAGCGTACCTGGGACGAGGGAGGGTAACACAGATACGCAGTATTTT. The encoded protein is CSVPGTREGNTDTQYF.

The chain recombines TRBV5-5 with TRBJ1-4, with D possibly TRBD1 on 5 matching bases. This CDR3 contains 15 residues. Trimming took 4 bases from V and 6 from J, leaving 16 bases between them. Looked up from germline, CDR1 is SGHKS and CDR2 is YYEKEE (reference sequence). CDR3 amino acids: CASSGAGFSYEKLFF. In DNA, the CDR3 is TGTGCCAGCAGCGGGGCGGGGTTTTCTTATGAAAAACTGTTTTTT.

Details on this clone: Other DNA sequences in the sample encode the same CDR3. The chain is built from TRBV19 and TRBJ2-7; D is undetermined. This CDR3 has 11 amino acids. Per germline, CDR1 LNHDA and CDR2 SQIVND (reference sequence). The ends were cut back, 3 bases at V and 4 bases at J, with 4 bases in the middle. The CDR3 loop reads CASSMGYEQYF. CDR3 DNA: TGTGCCAGTAGTATGGGATACGAGCAGTACTTC.

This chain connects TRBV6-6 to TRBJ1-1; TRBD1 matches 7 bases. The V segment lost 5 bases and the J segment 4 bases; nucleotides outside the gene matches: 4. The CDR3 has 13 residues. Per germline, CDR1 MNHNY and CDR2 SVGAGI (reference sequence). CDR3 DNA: TGTGCCAGCAGTCCTCGACAGGGCACTGAAGCTTTCTTT. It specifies CASSPRQGTEAFF.

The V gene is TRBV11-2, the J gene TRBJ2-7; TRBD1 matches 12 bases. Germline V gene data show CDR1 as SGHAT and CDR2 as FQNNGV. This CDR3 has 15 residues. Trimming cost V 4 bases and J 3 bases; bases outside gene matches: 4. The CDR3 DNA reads TGTGCCAGCAGCTCCGGGACAGGGGGCTACTACGAGCAGTACTTC. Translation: CASSSGTGGYYEQYF.

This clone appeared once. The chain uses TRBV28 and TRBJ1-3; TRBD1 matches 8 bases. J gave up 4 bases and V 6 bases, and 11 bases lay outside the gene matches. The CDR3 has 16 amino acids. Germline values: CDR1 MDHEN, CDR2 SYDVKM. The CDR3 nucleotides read TGTGCCAGCAGGAGAGATTCGGACAGGGCAGGAAACACCATATATTTT. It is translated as CASRRDSDRAGNTIYF. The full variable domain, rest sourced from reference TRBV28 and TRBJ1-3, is DVKVTQSSRYLVKRTGEKVFLECVQDMDHENMFWYRQDPGLGLRLIYFSYDVKMKEKGDIPEGYSVSREKKERFSLILESASTNQTSMYLCASRRDSDRAGNTIYFGEGSWLTVV.